This T cell receptor (beta chain) was captured by sequencing in a study of blood T cells in healthy people across ages. The CDR3 extends over 16 amino acids. With 6 bases removed from V and 0 bases from J, the gap between germline ends came to 18 bases. Per the germline V gene, CDR1 is DFQATT and CDR2 is SNEGSKA (reference sequence). PCR was performed a second time for about 7 to 12 cycles using a sample-barcoded 5' primer and a J-beta primer mix. TCRdb re-analysed the 5' RACE reads in MiXCR, keeping a single row per CDR3 protein. This sample has about a million distinct CDR3 sequences, with roughly 50% found just once.

This receptor was identified in a woman aged 60-75 years in good health. Sequencing input: blood. The chain combines TRBV20-1 with TRBJ2-1; D might be TRBD1 (7 bases). In DNA form, the CDR3 reads TGCAGTGCCCGGGACAGCCTAGCGAGCTCCTACAATGAGCAGTTCTTC. The encoded protein is CSARDSLASSYNEQFF.